Here is one T cell receptor beta chain with its context. Its target is unknown. Germline and junction disagree at one end, which may indicate a read error. The same CDR3 arises from other DNA sequences in this sample as well. As originally analysed: To classify distant metastasis in papillary thyroid cancer, a model was built from CDR3 differences across clinicopathological groups. From the PCR reads, TCRdb re-called clones with MiXCR. It is TCRdb's table, rather than the study itself, that gives the V and J calls and clone size. The data show 25,000 to 30,000 clones, 20% to 25% seen once. CDR1 is KGHSH and CDR2 is LQKENI in the germline V gene. The CDR3 covers 14 residues. No patient received treatment before thyroid surgery. This entry comes from a study of metastatic and nonmetastatic thyroid tumors. Study context: It was across blood and tumor or nodule tissue from malignant and benign thyroid patients that repertoires were compared.

Points from the study as a whole: According to reports, the diversity of TCR beta was significantly higher in malignant thyroid tumors than in benign nodules, and this held in both blood and tumor samples.

The origin of this receptor is a female donor with papillary thyroid cancer or a benign thyroid nodule (not recorded which). Some clones in this sample may be carry-over from other donors' samples. The sequencing sample was made of blood. The chain combines TRBV18 with TRBJ2-7; D unresolved. CDR3 sequence reads: CASSPPNLPYEQYF. The CDR3 DNA follows: TGTGCCAGCTCCCCACCTAACCTACCCTACGAGCAGTACTTC.